The 31 T cell receptor beta chains below come from one sample, sequenced in a study of blood T cell repertoires in COVID-19. Using immunoSEQ multiplex PCR, the repertoire was profiled, and TCRdb retains in-frame clones only, with some absent. The sample carries 200,000 to 300,000 clones, roughly 76% recorded once. Sequenced material: peripheral blood. Receptors were obtained from a woman older than 75 with COVID-19, enrolled during active disease.

The rearrangement links TRBV5-4 to TRBJ2-7, with 10 bases identical to TRBD2. Germline V gene sequence: CDR1 SGHNT, CDR2 YYREEE (reference sequence). The CDR3 covers 16 residues. J gave up 4 bases and V 4 bases, and 11 bases lay outside the gene matches. The CDR3 DNA is TGTGCCAGCAGCCCCTCCCCAAGCGGGGGGGCTTACGAGCAGTACTTC. Translation gives CASSPSPSGGAYEQYF.

This chain uses TRBV12-3 or TRBV12-4 with TRBJ2-3; 12 positions match TRBD2. The V and J ends lost 6 bases and 5 bases, in that order; junction bases with no gene match: 0. The CDR3 loop spans 13 amino acids. In DNA, the CDR3 is TGTGCCAGCAGGACTAGCGGGGGAGATACGCAGTATTTT. It encodes CASRTSGGDTQYF.

This clone was recorded a few times. The CDR3 spells CASSQASGGSNQPQHF. CDR3 nucleotides: TGTGCCAGCAGCCAGGCGAGCGGGGGAAGCAATCAGCCCCAGCATTTT. The J gene is TRBJ1-5, the V gene TRBV3-1 (or the pseudogene TRBV3-2); maybe TRBD1 (5 bases). V gave up 3 bases and J gave up 1 base, with 13 bases separating them. CDR3 length: 16 residues. The germline CDR1 and CDR2 sequences are LGHDT and YNNKEL (reference sequence).

The chain has TRBV4-1 and TRBJ1-5; 8 bases are a match to TRBD1. CDR1 MGHRA and CDR2 YSYEKL come from the germline V gene. The CDR3 totals 14 residues. The trim removed 4 bases at V and 7 bases at J, leaving 6 bases unmatched. The CDR3 protein is CASSRGQGEQPQHF. As DNA, the CDR3 is TGCGCCAGCAGCCGCGGACAGGGAGAGCAGCCCCAGCATTTT.

The gene calls are TRBV30 and TRBJ1-1; D possibly corresponds to TRBD1 (5 bases). In germline, CDR1 is GTSNPN, CDR2 SVGIG (reference sequence). This CDR3 has 13 residues. Trimming took 4 bases from V and 4 from J, leaving 13 bases between them. DNA of the CDR3: TGTGCCTGGAACAAGGGAACAGGCACTGAAGCTTTCTTT. It specifies CAWNKGTGTEAFF.

The chain employs TRBV9 and TRBJ1-2; no reliable D call. Germline assignment: CDR1 SGDLS and CDR2 YYNGEE. V lost 1 base and J 0 bases, leaving 10 bases between the germline ends. The CDR3 length is 15 residues. Written as DNA, the CDR3 is TGTGCCAGCAGCGTACAGGACTACGCTAACTATGGCTACACCTTC. Encoded protein: CASSVQDYANYGYTF.

This rearrangement joins TRBV28 to TRBJ2-4, with TRBD1 matching over 8 bases. Germline V lookup: CDR1 MDHEN, CDR2 SYDVKM. This CDR3 spans 12 amino acids. The junction had 2 bases not matched to a gene; V was cut back by 6 bases and J by 7 bases. As DNA, the CDR3 is TGTGCCAGCAGCGGGACAGGTAACATTCAGTACTTC. Its protein is CASSGTGNIQYF.

V is TRBV19 and J is TRBJ1-1, with 8 bases identical to TRBD1. Unmatched junction bases numbered 14, after V lost 3 bases and J lost 5 bases. CDR3 length: 17 residues. Germline loops: CDR1 LNHDA, CDR2 SQIVND (reference sequence). The CDR3 loop is CASSIAQGAWGATEAFF. The CDR3 DNA follows: TGTGCCAGTAGTATCGCCCAGGGGGCGTGGGGAGCAACTGAAGCTTTCTTT.

Only a few counts were recorded for this clone. The CDR3 nucleotides are TGTGCCATCAGCGAAAACCAGGGCTACACTGAAGCTTTCTTT. As protein: CAISENQGYTEAFF. The chain has TRBV10-3 and TRBJ1-1, with a tentative D call TRBD1 (5 bases). V lost 6 bases to trimming and J lost 3 bases, with 14 bases between them. Germline V gene lookup returns CDR1 ENHRY and CDR2 SYGVKD. This CDR3 is built from 14 residues.

The rearrangement uses TRBV5-4 and TRBJ2-2; the match to TRBD1 covers 7 bases. The CDR3 length is 15 residues. Germline CDR1 SGHNT, CDR2 YYREEE (reference sequence). V lost 2 bases and J lost 1; bases outside the gene matches: 2. The CDR3 nucleotides read TGTGCCAGCAGCTTCGGGACAGAGAACACCGGGGAGCTGTTTTTT. Residues: CASSFGTENTGELFF.

This clone was found once. The genes are TRBV7-8 and TRBJ2-3, with D maybe TRBD2 (5 bases). CDR3 size: 12 residues. Deletions cut 2 bases from V and 5 bases from J, with 5 bases between. Germline CDR1 SGHVS, CDR2 FQNEAQ. This CDR3 is CASSLREDTQYF. The CDR3 nucleotides read TGTGCCAGCAGCTTACGGGAAGATACGCAGTATTTT.

This chain links TRBV6-5 with TRBJ2-1, with TRBD2 identical over 7 bases. This CDR3 is 15 amino acids long. Germline V gene lookup returns CDR1 MNHEY and CDR2 SVGAGI. The ends lost 6 bases at V and 8 bases at J; junction bases unmatched: 13. CDR3 amino acids: CASSFSAGAGDEQFF. Here the CDR3 DNA reads TGTGCCAGCAGCTTTTCGGCGGGAGCCGGCGATGAGCAGTTCTTC.

The chain recombines TRBV2 with TRBJ2-1; D is perhaps TRBD2 (8 bases). There are 12 residues in the CDR3. V was pared by 11 bases and J by 12 bases, with 20 bases between. Germline-derived CDR1 and CDR2 are SNHLY and FYNNEI. CDR3 DNA: TGTGCCCCCAGGCGGGAGGACAGGCGGCAGTTCTTC. It translates to CAPRREDRRQFF.

This chain links TRBV28 with TRBJ2-3, with D hard to call. V was trimmed by 7 bases and J by 2 bases, leaving 13 bases between them. This CDR3 comprises 14 residues. From germline, CDR1 is MDHEN and CDR2 SYDVKM. The CDR3 reads CASTPPSYTDTQYF. CDR3 in DNA: TGTGCCAGCACCCCGCCCTCCTACACAGATACGCAGTATTTT.

The genes are TRBV6-2 or TRBV6-3 and TRBJ2-1; 7 bases fit TRBD1. The CDR3 totals 13 residues. Germline V gene lookup returns CDR1 MNHEY and CDR2 SVGEGT. The trim removed 4 bases at V and 9 bases at J, leaving 6 bases unmatched. The CDR3 protein is CASSLGGYGEQFF. The CDR3 region has the DNA TGTGCCAGCAGTTTAGGGGGCTACGGTGAGCAGTTCTTC.

The V call is TRBV14, the J call TRBJ2-5, with D perhaps TRBD2 (5 bases). From germline, CDR1 is SGHDN and CDR2 FVKESK. The CDR3 sequence is 15 residues long. V was shortened by 6 bases and J by 4 bases, with 18 bases between the two germline ends. CDR3 coding DNA: TGTGCCAGCAGTCCGATGCGGGCGCAGGTAGAGACCCAGTACTTC. Translated, it gives CASSPMRAQVETQYF.

The chain carries TRBV18 and TRBJ2-7; 13 bases map to TRBD2. This CDR3 comprises 14 residues. Germline assignment: CDR1 KGHSH and CDR2 LQKENI. V was clipped by 8 bases and J by 3 bases; unmatched bases: 4. CDR3 in amino acids: CASTGTSGIYEQYF. CDR3 sequence (DNA): TGTGCCAGCACCGGGACTAGCGGGATCTACGAGCAGTACTTC.

The CDR3 DNA follows: TGTGCCAGCAGCTTCAGGGGGGCGGGAGATACGCAGTATTTT. It is translated as CASSFRGAGDTQYF. The chain joins TRBV5-4 to TRBJ2-3; D may be TRBD1 (7 bases). Germline V gives CDR1 SGHNT, CDR2 YYREEE (reference sequence). Trimming took off 2 bases at V and 5 bases at J, with 12 bases between the two ends. CDR3 length equals 14 residues.

J is TRBJ2-3 and V is TRBV5-8, with 9 bases lining up with TRBD2. Germline CDR1 and CDR2: SGHTS and YDEGEE. The ends lost 2 bases at V and 0 bases at J; junction bases unmatched: 7. CDR3 length: 17 amino acids. As DNA, the CDR3 is TGTGCCAGCAGCTTAGGAAGCGGGGGGAGTAGCACAGATACGCAGTATTTT. Protein sequence: CASSLGSGGSSTDTQYF. The full variable domain, in which reference TRBV5-8 and TRBJ2-3 provide the parts outside the CDR3, is EAGVTQSPTHLIKTRGQQATLRCSPISGHTSVYWYQQALGLGLQFLLWYDEGEERNRGNFPPRFSGRQFPNYSSELNVNALELEDSALYLCASSLGSGGSSTDTQYFGPGTRLTVL.

This clone was picked up a small number of times. The CDR3 sequence is CASSLGRPMGTEAFF. The CDR3 DNA follows: TGTGCCAGCAGCCTCGGGAGACCCATGGGGACTGAAGCTTTCTTT. The chain combines TRBV3-1 (or the pseudogene TRBV3-2) with TRBJ1-1; D gene uncertain. CDR1 is LGHDT and CDR2 is YNNKEL in the germline V gene (reference sequence). Between the trimmed V and J ends, which lost 4 bases and 5 bases, there was a span of 17 bases. The CDR3 contains 15 residues.

About this clone: The junction does not match germline at one end; this may be a read error. The chain couples TRBV29-1 to TRBJ1-4, with 10 bases aligning to TRBD1. The germline V gene has CDR1 SQVTM and CDR2 ANQGSEA. This CDR3 comprises 13 residues. The CDR3 region is CSFDQGTGESLRF. As DNA, the CDR3 is TGCAGCTTCGATCAAGGGACAGGGGAAAGTCTACGTTTT. Using reference TRBV29-1 and TRBJ1-4 for the parts outside the CDR3, the full variable domain is SAVISQKPSRDICQRGTSLTIQCQVDSQVTMMFWYRQQPGQSLTLIATANQGSEATYESGFVIDKFPISRPNLTFSTLTVSNMSPEDSSIYLCSFDQGTGESLRFGSGTQLSVL.

This clone has a single count. The V call is TRBV9, the J call TRBJ1-4, with 7 bases that match TRBD1. This CDR3 comprises 17 residues. Germline loops: CDR1 SGDLS, CDR2 YYNGEE. The J segment lost 3 bases and the V segment lost 3 bases, leaving 11 bases of the junction unmatched. The CDR3: CASSASTGKMANEKLFF. The CDR3 nucleotides read TGTGCCAGCAGCGCTTCGACAGGGAAGATGGCTAATGAAAAACTGTTTTTT.

The V and J genes are TRBV9 and TRBJ2-2; tentative D call: TRBD2 (6 bases). The CDR3 is 18 amino acids. V was pared by 3 bases and J by 0 bases, with 18 bases between. CDR1 is SGDLS, CDR2 YYNGEE, per germline. CDR3 DNA sequence: TGTGCCAGCAGCGGGAGGGTACCGGGACTCACGAACACCGGGGAGCTGTTTTTT. Translation: CASSGRVPGLTNTGELFF.

The rearrangement links TRBV7-9 to TRBJ1-1; the D gene is possibly TRBD1 (6 bases). Germline assignment: CDR1 SEHNR and CDR2 FQNEAQ (reference sequence). V was pared by 0 bases and J by 11 bases, with 13 bases between. CDR3 size: 13 residues. CDR3 region: CASSLAIRQVAFF. CDR3 DNA sequence: TGTGCCAGCAGCTTAGCTATTAGACAGGTGGCTTTCTTT.

The chain carries TRBV4-1 and TRBJ1-4, with D perhaps matching TRBD1 (5 bases). The germline V gene encodes CDR1 MGHRA and CDR2 YSYEKL. V lost 4 bases and J lost 0, with 12 bases in between. The CDR3 is 16 residues long. The CDR3 reads CASSPPQGATNEKLFF. CDR3 in DNA: TGCGCCAGCAGCCCCCCGCAGGGTGCAACTAATGAAAAACTGTTTTTT.

This sequence joins TRBV5-1 and TRBJ1-3; 7 bases agree with TRBD1. Germline CDR1 SGHRS, CDR2 YFSETQ. This CDR3 is built from 16 residues. The J segment lost 2 bases and the V segment lost 4 bases, leaving 9 bases of the junction unmatched. The CDR3 here is CASSVDRARAGNTIYF. CDR3 coding DNA: TGCGCCAGCAGCGTCGACAGGGCGAGGGCTGGAAACACCATATATTTT.

V and J are TRBV18 and TRBJ2-2; 8 bases line up with TRBD1. Germline CDR1 KGHSH, CDR2 LQKENI. The CDR3 extends over 17 amino acids. V trimming: 1 base; J trimming: 3 bases; junction bases outside the gene matches: 7. The CDR3 coding sequence is TGTGCCAGCTCACCACAAGCAGGGGGCTCGTACACCGGGGAGCTGTTTTTT. It encodes CASSPQAGGSYTGELFF.

The V gene is TRBV25-1, the J gene TRBJ2-1; 8 bases match TRBD2. This CDR3 is built from 15 residues. The trim removed 5 bases at V and 3 bases at J, leaving 6 bases unmatched. Germline values: CDR1 MGHDK, CDR2 SYGVNS. CDR3: CASSPPGLVYNEQFF. The CDR3 region has the DNA TGTGCCAGCAGTCCTCCGGGACTAGTCTACAATGAGCAGTTCTTC.

This chain links TRBV3-1 (or the pseudogene TRBV3-2) with TRBJ1-2; no firm D call. There are 16 residues in the CDR3. Per germline, CDR1 LGHDT and CDR2 YNNKEL (reference sequence). Trimming removed 5 bases at V and 7 bases at J, with 23 bases between. The CDR3 bases are TGTGCCAGCAGCGAAGCGAGGAAGTCAATTGGGTTTGGCTACACCTTC. It yields the protein CASSEARKSIGFGYTF.

This sequence joins TRBV18 and TRBJ2-7; no reliable D call. This CDR3 comprises 12 residues. Trimming left V 5 bases short and J 2 bases short, with 7 bases between. Germline CDR1 and CDR2: KGHSH and LQKENI. The CDR3 here is CASSGGTYEQYF. CDR3 DNA sequence: TGTGCCAGCTCAGGCGGAACCTACGAGCAGTACTTC.

The chain couples TRBV5-4 to TRBJ1-1, with a tentative D call TRBD1 (6 bases). The CDR3 runs to 15 residues. The V gene's germline CDR1 is SGHNT and CDR2 YYREEE (reference sequence). V was trimmed by 4 bases and J by 1 base, leaving 14 bases between them. The CDR3 coding sequence is TGTGCCAGCAGCCCTCTCGACAGGCAGAACACTGAAGCTTTCTTT. Residues: CASSPLDRQNTEAFF. The full variable domain, its missing parts supplied by reference TRBV5-4 and TRBJ1-1, is ETGVTQSPTHLIKTRGQQVTLRCSSQSGHNTVSWYQQALGQGPQFIFQYYREEENGRGNFPPRFSGLQFPNYSSELNVNALELDDSALYLCASSPLDRQNTEAFFGQGTRLTVV.